The clone carrying this T cell receptor beta chain was observed a handful of times. Antigen: not known. The germline V gene encodes CDR1 SGHRS and CDR2 YFSETQ. The CDR3 has 13 amino acids. Trimming stripped 0 bases from V and 8 bases from J, with 9 bases between. Every isolated RNA sample was fully reverse transcribed, so sequencing captured expressed TCRB transcripts. Generated by immunoSEQ multiplex PCR, the TCRdb table keeps only in-frame clones and is missing some. There are approximately 360,000 clones in the sample; roughly 12% occur only once, and 0.0095% to 0.013% lies in the top ten. This specimen belongs to a study of beta chain features in type 1 diabetes. Study at large: Patients did not differ from healthy donors in age, gender or cell yield. General study results and limits: Shorter TCRB CDR3s, moderately but significantly so, were found in Type 1 diabetes patients in all four CD4+ subsets. Patients with type 1 diabetes showed fewer VDJ junction insertions and more deletions. Naive, central memory and regulatory TCRB repertoires appeared more similar among patients than healthy donors.

Sorted populations all exceeded 95% purity. The TCR comes from a woman aged 18-29 years with type 1 diabetes. The sequenced sample consisted of naive CD4+ T cells from blood. The chain joins TRBV5-1 to TRBJ2-1, with D unclear. In DNA form, the CDR3 reads TGCGCCAGCAGCTTGGTTACCTTAGATGAGCAGTTCTTC. Protein product: CASSLVTLDEQFF. The full variable domain, completed using reference TRBV5-1 and TRBJ2-1, is KAGVTQTPRYLIKTRGQQVTLSCSPISGHRSVSWYQQTPGQGLQFLFEYFSETQRNKGNFPGRFSGRQFSNSRSEMNVSTLELGDSALYLCASSLVTLDEQFFGPGTRLTVL.